These T cell receptor beta chains were read from a single sample in a study of cytomegalovirus exposure and HLA in healthy donors. Here immunoSEQ multiplex PCR was the method, and the copy in TCRdb shows in-frame clones only, minus some. The data show roughly 130,000 clones, with roughly four fifths seen just once and 1.2% held by the top ten. What was sequenced was PBMCs. The receptors shown here come from a boy between 10 and 17 years old in good health and CMV-seronegative. Both conserved end residues are part of each CDR3. A D gene is named only where the DNA matches it firmly. The size entry is marked missing in some rows and otherwise reads once, few, many or a size class.

j_gene: TRBJ2-7
abundance: .
v_gene: TRBV6-5
d_gene: .
CDR3aa: CASSYSFRGTYEQYF
CDR3nt: TGTGCCAGCAGTTACTCTTTTAGAGGGACCTACGAGCAGTACTTC

j_gene: TRBJ2-3
abundance: .
v_gene: TRBV2
d_gene: TRBD1
CDR3aa: CASLVGQEGDTQYF
CDR3nt: TGTGCCAGCCTGGTGGGACAGGAAGGAGATACGCAGTATTTT

j_gene: TRBJ2-3
abundance: .
v_gene: TRBV30
d_gene: TRBD2
CDR3aa: CAHSASGRSDTQYF
CDR3nt: TGTGCCCATTCAGCTAGCGGGAGATCAGATACGCAGTATTTT

j_gene: TRBJ2-1
abundance: .
v_gene: TRBV30
d_gene: TRBD2
CDR3aa: CAWSSTGGGNEQFF
CDR3nt: TGTGCCTGGAGTTCAACGGGAGGAGGGAATGAGCAGTTCTTC

j_gene: TRBJ1-3
abundance: .
v_gene: TRBV5-5
d_gene: .
CDR3aa: CASSLDLPSSGNTIYF
CDR3nt: TGTGCCAGCAGCTTGGACCTACCGAGCTCTGGAAACACCATATATTTT

j_gene: TRBJ2-1
abundance: .
v_gene: TRBV11-3
d_gene: TRBD1
CDR3aa: CASSWTGRRPNNEQFF
CDR3nt: TGTGCCAGCAGCTGGACAGGGCGGCGGCCCAACAATGAGCAGTTCTTC

j_gene: TRBJ2-7
abundance: .
v_gene: TRBV30
d_gene: .
CDR3aa: CAWSNVGRANQGQYF
CDR3nt: TGTGCCTGGAGTAACGTCGGCAGGGCAAACCAGGGGCAGTACTTC

j_gene: TRBJ1-6
abundance: .
v_gene: TRBV30
d_gene: .
CDR3aa: CAWSIAGTVNSPLHF
CDR3nt: TGTGCCTGGAGTATAGCCGGGACTGTTAATTCACCCCTCCACTTT

j_gene: TRBJ2-7
abundance: .
v_gene: TRBV5-6
d_gene: .
CDR3aa: CASSLERYEQYF
CDR3nt: TGTGCCAGCAGTCTTGAGCGTTACGAGCAGTACTTC

j_gene: TRBJ2-5
abundance: .
v_gene: TRBV5-1
d_gene: TRBD2
CDR3aa: CASSLVLAEETQYF
CDR3nt: TGCGCCAGCAGCTTGGTGCTAGCGGAAGAGACCCAGTACTTC

j_gene: TRBJ2-7
abundance: .
v_gene: TRBV27
d_gene: TRBD2
CDR3aa: CASSLTSGADQYF
CDR3nt: TGTGCCAGCAGTTTAACTAGCGGAGCGGATCAGTACTTC

j_gene: TRBJ2-3
abundance: .
v_gene: TRBV30
d_gene: TRBD2
CDR3aa: CAWSILAGVTQYF
CDR3nt: TGTGCCTGGAGTATTCTAGCGGGAGTCACGCAGTATTTT

j_gene: TRBJ1-1
abundance: .
v_gene: TRBV15
d_gene: .
CDR3aa: CATSTRGGGTEAFF
CDR3nt: TGTGCCACCAGCACCCGGGGCGGGGGGACTGAAGCTTTCTTT

j_gene: TRBJ2-2
abundance: .
v_gene: TRBV7-9
d_gene: .
CDR3aa: CASRSGTGELFF
CDR3nt: TGTGCCAGCAGGAGCGGAACCGGGGAGCTGTTTTTT

j_gene: TRBJ2-1
abundance: once
v_gene: TRBV27
d_gene: TRBD2
CDR3aa: CASSSLAGEYNEQFF
CDR3nt: TGTGCCAGCAGTTCCCTAGCGGGAGAATACAATGAGCAGTTCTTC

j_gene: TRBJ2-1
abundance: .
v_gene: TRBV6-5
d_gene: .
CDR3aa: CASSAADRLQFF
CDR3nt: TGTGCCAGCAGTGCCGCCGACAGACTCCAGTTCTTC

j_gene: TRBJ2-3
abundance: .
v_gene: TRBV6-5
d_gene: .
CDR3aa: CASSYSSLVDTQYF
CDR3nt: TGTGCCAGCAGTTACTCGAGCTTAGTAGATACGCAGTATTTT

j_gene: TRBJ2-1
abundance: .
v_gene: TRBV30
d_gene: TRBD2
CDR3aa: CAWSGGGNEQFF
CDR3nt: TGTGCCTGGAGTGGGGGGGGGAATGAGCAGTTCTTC

j_gene: TRBJ1-3
abundance: .
v_gene: TRBV6-1
d_gene: TRBD1
CDR3aa: CASSDPGQGRSGNTIYF
CDR3nt: TGTGCCAGCAGTGATCCGGGACAGGGCCGCTCTGGAAACACCATATATTTT

j_gene: TRBJ2-5
abundance: .
v_gene: TRBV2
d_gene: .
CDR3aa: CASRPPGSVQETQYF
CDR3nt: TGTGCCAGCAGGCCTCCGGGGAGTGTCCAAGAGACCCAGTACTTC

j_gene: TRBJ1-1
abundance: once
v_gene: TRBV19
d_gene: TRBD1
CDR3aa: CASSPELGQMNTEAFF
CDR3nt: TGTGCCAGTAGTCCAGAATTGGGACAGATGAACACTGAAGCTTTCTTT

j_gene: TRBJ2-3
abundance: .
v_gene: TRBV11-3
d_gene: TRBD1
CDR3aa: CASSPGTDTSTDTQYF
CDR3nt: TGTGCCAGCAGCCCCGGGACAGATACTAGCACAGATACGCAGTATTTT

j_gene: TRBJ2-7
abundance: once
v_gene: TRBV5-1
d_gene: .
CDR3aa: CASSFAGVVYEQYF
CDR3nt: TGCGCCAGCAGCTTTGCAGGGGTGGTCTACGAGCAGTACTTC

j_gene: TRBJ1-1
abundance: .
v_gene: TRBV7-2
d_gene: .
CDR3aa: CASSREFTEAFF
CDR3nt: TGTGCCAGCAGCAGGGAGTTTACTGAAGCTTTCTTT

j_gene: TRBJ2-7
abundance: .
v_gene: TRBV5-6
d_gene: .
CDR3aa: CASSTLAWGYEQYF
CDR3nt: TGTGCCAGCAGCACGCTAGCGTGGGGCTACGAGCAGTACTTC

j_gene: TRBJ2-1
abundance: .
v_gene: TRBV7-2
d_gene: TRBD2
CDR3aa: CASTPLSGRAEQFF
CDR3nt: TGTGCCAGCACCCCCCTTAGCGGGAGGGCCGAGCAGTTCTTC

j_gene: TRBJ2-7
abundance: .
v_gene: TRBV29-1
d_gene: .
CDR3aa: CSVEDRSYEQYF
CDR3nt: TGCAGCGTTGAAGACAGGTCCTACGAGCAGTACTTC

j_gene: TRBJ2-7
abundance: .
v_gene: TRBV11-1
d_gene: .
CDR3aa: CASSQSRDRFGYEQYF
CDR3nt: TGTGCCAGCAGCCAAAGCCGGGATCGATTCGGGTACGAGCAGTACTTC

j_gene: TRBJ2-2
abundance: .
v_gene: TRBV10-3
d_gene: .
CDR3aa: CAISDSGELFF
CDR3nt: TGTGCCATCAGTGACTCCGGGGAGCTGTTTTTT

j_gene: TRBJ1-1
abundance: .
v_gene: TRBV10-3
d_gene: .
CDR3aa: CAISDQFSTGNTEAFF
CDR3nt: TGTGCCATCAGTGACCAGTTTTCGACGGGGAACACTGAAGCTTTCTTT

j_gene: TRBJ1-2
abundance: few
v_gene: TRBV7-9
d_gene: .
CDR3aa: CASSLEQGRYGYTF
CDR3nt: TGTGCCAGCAGCTTAGAGCAGGGCCGGTATGGCTACACCTTC

j_gene: TRBJ2-7
abundance: .
v_gene: TRBV29-1
d_gene: .
CDR3aa: CSVRGAGDYEQYF
CDR3nt: TGCAGCGTGAGGGGGGCGGGGGATTACGAGCAGTACTTC

j_gene: TRBJ2-7
abundance: .
v_gene: TRBV5-4
d_gene: .
CDR3aa: CASSVSNQGYEQYF
CDR3nt: TGTGCCAGCAGCGTCAGCAACCAGGGGTACGAGCAGTACTTC

j_gene: TRBJ2-7
abundance: .
v_gene: TRBV5-4
d_gene: .
CDR3aa: CASSSTSSSYEQYF
CDR3nt: TGTGCCAGCAGTTCGACATCGAGCTCCTACGAGCAGTACTTC

j_gene: TRBJ2-7
abundance: .
v_gene: TRBV6-1
d_gene: .
CDR3aa: CASEGRTGYEQYF
CDR3nt: TGTGCCAGCGAGGGCAGGACGGGGTACGAGCAGTACTTC

j_gene: TRBJ2-5
abundance: .
v_gene: TRBV5-1
d_gene: .
CDR3aa: CASRLFGTLEETQYF
CDR3nt: TGCGCCAGCCGTTTATTTGGGACACTGGAAGAGACCCAGTACTTC

j_gene: TRBJ2-4
abundance: .
v_gene: TRBV6-1
d_gene: .
CDR3aa: CASSDYRAGIQYF
CDR3nt: TGTGCCAGCAGTGACTACAGGGCCGGCATTCAGTACTTC

j_gene: TRBJ2-7
abundance: .
v_gene: TRBV15
d_gene: .
CDR3aa: CATSRYGGEQYF
CDR3nt: TGTGCCACCAGCAGGTACGGGGGCGAGCAGTACTTC

j_gene: TRBJ2-2
abundance: .
v_gene: TRBV7-9
d_gene: .
CDR3aa: CASSPTRGSTGELFF
CDR3nt: TGTGCCAGCAGCCCAACCCGGGGGAGTACCGGGGAGCTGTTTTTT

j_gene: TRBJ2-1
abundance: few
v_gene: TRBV7-2
d_gene: TRBD1
CDR3aa: CASSPGTGRGNEQFF
CDR3nt: TGTGCCAGCAGCCCTGGGACAGGCCGGGGGAATGAGCAGTTCTTC

j_gene: TRBJ1-4
abundance: .
v_gene: TRBV5-6
d_gene: TRBD1
CDR3aa: CASSFRDSLNEKLFF
CDR3nt: TGTGCCAGCAGCTTCCGGGACAGCCTTAATGAAAAACTGTTTTTT

j_gene: TRBJ2-7
abundance: .
v_gene: TRBV6-6
d_gene: TRBD2
CDR3aa: CASSLGTSGIDEQYF
CDR3nt: TGTGCCAGCAGCCTAGGGACTAGCGGGATAGACGAGCAGTACTTC

j_gene: TRBJ2-7
abundance: .
v_gene: TRBV30
d_gene: .
CDR3aa: CAWSGPPHRDLYEQYF
CDR3nt: TGTGCCTGGAGTGGACCCCCCCACAGGGACCTGTACGAGCAGTACTTC

j_gene: TRBJ2-7
abundance: .
v_gene: TRBV4-3
d_gene: TRBD1
CDR3aa: CASSQDGTERQYF
CDR3nt: TGCGCCAGCAGCCAAGACGGGACAGAAAGGCAGTACTTC

j_gene: TRBJ2-1
abundance: .
v_gene: TRBV2
d_gene: .
CDR3aa: CASTYYNEQFF
CDR3nt: TGTGCCAGCACTTACTACAATGAGCAGTTCTTC

j_gene: TRBJ2-1
abundance: .
v_gene: TRBV19
d_gene: TRBD2
CDR3aa: CASSSWREGNEQFF
CDR3nt: TGTGCCAGTAGTAGTTGGCGGGAGGGAAATGAGCAGTTCTTC

j_gene: TRBJ1-1
abundance: few
v_gene: TRBV6-5
d_gene: .
CDR3aa: CASSFHGGMNTEAFF
CDR3nt: TGTGCCAGCAGTTTCCACGGGGGGATGAACACTGAAGCTTTCTTT

j_gene: TRBJ2-1
abundance: .
v_gene: TRBV30
d_gene: TRBD2
CDR3aa: CALESREGIINEQFF
CDR3nt: TGTGCCTTGGAGTCCCGGGAGGGCATTATCAATGAGCAGTTCTTC

j_gene: TRBJ2-3
abundance: .
v_gene: TRBV18
d_gene: .
CDR3aa: CASSPPTVTDTQYF
CDR3nt: TGTGCCAGCTCACCACCGACAGTAACAGATACGCAGTATTTT

j_gene: TRBJ1-1
abundance: once
v_gene: TRBV29-1
d_gene: .
CDR3aa: CSGKGGGRTEAFF
CDR3nt: TGCAGCGGAAAGGGGGGGGGAAGGACTGAAGCTTTCTTT

j_gene: TRBJ1-5
abundance: .
v_gene: TRBV30
d_gene: TRBD1
CDR3aa: CAWSVGGQGSYSNQPQHF
CDR3nt: TGTGCCTGGAGTGTAGGGGGACAGGGGTCATATAGCAATCAGCCCCAGCATTTT

j_gene: TRBJ2-3
abundance: .
v_gene: TRBV5-1
d_gene: TRBD1
CDR3aa: CASSLGQVSPDTQYF
CDR3nt: TGCGCCAGCAGCCTGGGACAGGTCTCTCCGGATACGCAGTATTTT

j_gene: TRBJ2-4
abundance: once
v_gene: TRBV18
d_gene: TRBD1
CDR3aa: CASSPQTGGLAKNIQYF
CDR3nt: TGTGCCAGCTCACCCCAGACAGGGGGTTTAGCCAAAAACATTCAGTACTTC

j_gene: TRBJ1-1
abundance: .
v_gene: TRBV9
d_gene: TRBD1
CDR3aa: CASSGTANTEAFF
CDR3nt: TGTGCCAGCAGTGGGACAGCGAACACTGAAGCTTTCTTT

j_gene: TRBJ2-5
abundance: .
v_gene: TRBV7-6
d_gene: TRBD2
CDR3aa: CASSFRAPGRHGETQYF
CDR3nt: TGTGCCAGCAGCTTCCGAGCCCCCGGGAGGCACGGAGAGACCCAGTACTTC